This T cell receptor beta chain was sequenced in a study of T-cell reconstitution after alpha-beta-depleted transplantation in children. Unique molecular identifiers were used to barcode this TCRbeta library. TCRdb re-called the PCR reads through MiXCR, storing one row per CDR3 protein. Among over 550,000 distinct CDR3 sequences listed, under 12% were seen once. CDR3 size: 15 residues. Germline V gene sequence: CDR1 LNHDA, CDR2 SQIVND (reference sequence). V lost 3 bases, J lost 5 bases, and 14 bases lay in between. This clonotype was seen just once. Sequencing used PBMCs from the stem cell graft donor, obtained from the stem cell graft. The chain carries TRBV19 and TRBJ1-5; D possibly corresponds to TRBD1 (5 bases). The clonotype was recovered from a human donor who donated a stem cell graft to a child with acute myeloid leukemia. The CDR3 nucleotides read TGTGCCAGTAGTATTCAGGGACGAGGGGATCAGCCCCAGCATTTT. This encodes CASSIQGRGDQPQHF.